The 11 T cell receptor beta chains below all came from one sample that was sequenced in a study of blood T cell repertoires in COVID-19. Libraries were prepared by immunoSEQ multiplex PCR; TCRdb keeps only in-frame clonotypes and omits some of them. The sample lists around 300,000 clones, around 88% occurring once. Sequencing was carried out using peripheral blood. These receptors originate from a woman aged 30 to 39 with COVID-19, enrolled during active disease.

Of note for this clone: The same CDR3 is also encoded by other DNA sequences in this sample. The V and J genes are TRBV5-1 and TRBJ1-1; TRBD1 is a possible D gene (6 bases). CDR1 and CDR2 (germline): SGHRS, YFSETQ. V gave up 0 bases and J gave up 0 bases, with 9 bases separating them. This CDR3 has 15 residues. The CDR3 loop is CASSLGSGVNTEAFF. The CDR3 coding sequence is TGCGCCAGCAGCTTGGGTTCAGGGGTGAACACTGAAGCTTTCTTT.

J is TRBJ2-5 and V is TRBV18; 8 bases fit TRBD2. CDR1 is KGHSH and CDR2 is LQKENI in the germline V gene. This CDR3 is built from 16 residues. V was clipped by 3 bases and J by 4 bases; unmatched bases: 10. CDR3 nucleotides: TGTGCCAGCTCACCCCCAGCGGGGGTTAACGTAGAGACCCAGTACTTC. This translates into CASSPPAGVNVETQYF.

CDR3 DNA sequence: TGTGCCAGTACCCCCATCGGTGAGAATTCACCCCTCCACTTT. Protein: CASTPIGENSPLHF. J is TRBJ1-6 and V is TRBV19; D ambiguous. The V end was cut by 7 bases, the J end by 7 bases, with 14 bases between. The CDR3 runs to 14 residues. CDR1 is LNHDA, CDR2 SQIVND, per germline (reference sequence).

This clone was counted only a few times. V is TRBV5-6 and J is TRBJ1-2; no firm D call. CDR3 length: 14 amino acids. Germline assignment: CDR1 SGHDT and CDR2 YYEEEE. Trimming shortened V by 0 bases and J by 1 base, and 7 bases separated the two germline ends. The CDR3 loop reads CASSLAGGNYGYTF. The CDR3 nucleotides are TGTGCCAGCAGCTTGGCAGGTGGTAACTATGGCTACACCTTC.

This clone was picked up one time. V usage is TRBV28 and J usage is TRBJ1-1; 7 positions match TRBD1. CDR3 length: 13 residues. After removal of 4 bases from V and 5 bases from J, the junction contained 4 bases not matched to a gene. Germline V lookup: CDR1 MDHEN, CDR2 SYDVKM. The CDR3 nucleotides are TGTGCCAGCAGTTCCCCAGGGGGAACTGAAGCTTTCTTT. Amino acid sequence: CASSSPGGTEAFF.

The chain uses TRBV14 and TRBJ1-1; D is undetermined. CDR1 is SGHDN and CDR2 is FVKESK in the germline V gene. The CDR3 is 20 amino acids. V lost 1 base and J lost 4, with 28 bases in between. CDR3 protein: CASSQAPWSRQFWQGTEAFF. As DNA, the CDR3 is TGTGCCAGCAGCCAAGCTCCTTGGTCGAGACAATTTTGGCAAGGCACTGAAGCTTTCTTT.

The chain couples TRBV29-1 to TRBJ2-7; the match to TRBD1 covers 8 bases. This CDR3 is built from 16 residues. The germline CDR1 and CDR2 sequences are SQVTM and ANQGSEA. The V segment lost 2 bases and the J segment 1 base; nucleotides outside the gene matches: 10. CDR3: CSVEWGGQGISYEQYF. The CDR3 coding sequence is TGCAGCGTTGAATGGGGCGGACAGGGAATTTCCTACGAGCAGTACTTC.

The chain employs TRBV7-9 and TRBJ1-1; the match to TRBD1 covers 7 bases. Germline CDR1 reads SEHNR; CDR2 reads FQNEAQ (reference sequence). This CDR3 has 15 residues. V was clipped by 5 bases and J by 2 bases; unmatched bases: 8. The CDR3 loop reads CASSRRQGSNTEAFF. The CDR3 DNA is TGTGCCAGCAGCCGACGACAGGGATCCAACACTGAAGCTTTCTTT. Together with reference TRBV7-9 and TRBJ1-1, the CDR3 gives the full variable domain: DTGVSQNPRHKITKRGQNVTFRCDPISEHNRLYWYRQTLGQGPEFLTYFQNEAQLEKSRLLSDRFSAERPKGSFSTLEIQRTEQGDSAMYLCASSRRQGSNTEAFFGQGTRLTVV.

This sequence joins TRBV5-8 and TRBJ2-7; D might be TRBD1 (6 bases). This CDR3 comprises 17 residues. V lost 3 bases and J 4 bases, leaving 23 bases between the germline ends. CDR1 is SGHTS, CDR2 YDEGEE, per germline. The CDR3 loop reads CASSWAQGYRSRYEQYV. Here the CDR3 DNA reads TGTGCCAGCAGCTGGGCTCAGGGGTATCGGTCGCGGTACGAGCAGTACGTC.

The V and J genes are TRBV19 and TRBJ2-5; 9 bases agree with TRBD1. CDR1 and CDR2 from the germline V gene are LNHDA and SQIVND (reference sequence). The length of the CDR3 is 15 residues. The V gene end was trimmed by 5 bases and the J gene end by 6 bases; junction bases not matched to a gene: 10. CDR3 sequence reads: CASSSPGTGIQTQYF. CDR3 DNA sequence: TGTGCCAGTAGTTCCCCCGGGACAGGGATACAGACCCAGTACTTC.

V gene TRBV11-2 combines with J gene TRBJ2-7; 7 bases line up with TRBD1. Germline lookup yields CDR1 SGHAT and CDR2 FQNNGV. The CDR3 has 13 residues. The V segment lost 5 bases and the J segment 7 bases; nucleotides outside the gene matches: 8. The chain's CDR3 is CASSILQGFEQYF. The DNA for the CDR3 is TGTGCCAGCAGCATCCTACAGGGGTTTGAGCAGTACTTC.